This T cell receptor (beta chain) was identified during a study of molecular identifiers for immune sequencing clone quantification. On this clonotype: A much bigger clone sits one base away, suggesting this may be a read error.

Bulk TCR libraries were made with methods that had been previously described and with listed TCR primers. Using its own MiXCR run on the PCR reads, TCRdb lists one record per CDR3 protein. The sample has some 100,000 distinct CDR3 sequences, about 20% seen once. The TCR originated in a human donor in good health. Some libraries in this study had Jurkat cell RNA spiked in. Sequenced input: naive CD8+ T cells from blood, with Jurkat cell RNA spiked in. The subset here: FACS-sorted CD8+CD4-CCR7+CD45RA+ naive T cells.

The CDR3 bases are TGCGCCAGCAGCCATTGGCCGGGGGAGCCGTTTTTT. Translation: CASSHWPGEPFF. V gene TRBV4-3 combines with J gene TRBJ2-2; tentatively, D is TRBD2 (6 bases). The CDR3 has 12 amino acids. CDR1 and CDR2 from the germline V gene are LGHNA and YSLEER.